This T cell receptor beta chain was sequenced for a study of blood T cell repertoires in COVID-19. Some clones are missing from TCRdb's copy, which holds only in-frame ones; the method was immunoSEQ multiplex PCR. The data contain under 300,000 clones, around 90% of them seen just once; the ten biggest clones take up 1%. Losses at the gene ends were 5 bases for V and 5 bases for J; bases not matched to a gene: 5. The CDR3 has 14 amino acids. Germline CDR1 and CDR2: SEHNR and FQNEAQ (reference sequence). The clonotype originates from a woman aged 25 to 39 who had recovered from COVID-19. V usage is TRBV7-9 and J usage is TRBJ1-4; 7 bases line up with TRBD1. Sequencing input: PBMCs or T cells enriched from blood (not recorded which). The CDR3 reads CASSGGTVNEKLFF. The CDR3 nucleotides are TGTGCCAGCAGCGGTGGGACAGTGAATGAAAAACTGTTTTTT.